This T cell receptor (beta chain) was found in a study of cytomegalovirus exposure and HLA in healthy donors. Study in general: Within the Caucasian-associated ancestry cluster were more than 75% of the approximately 390 genotyped donors. Broader study findings: Accurate prediction of most subjects' HLA-A and HLA-B alleles from TCR beta sequences was reported. A later analysis, which compared TCR beta chains of equal frequency, found the HLA-associated ones more clonally expanded.

Per germline, CDR1 SGHDT and CDR2 YYEEEE. The CDR3 runs to 12 residues. V shed 4 bases and J shed 15 bases, with 17 bases lying between them. Each donor's status was that of a healthy bone marrow donor. The PCR employed 60 Vbeta primers together with 13 Jbeta primers. Libraries were prepared by immunoSEQ multiplex PCR; TCRdb keeps only in-frame clonotypes and omits some of them. The table lists 150,000 to 200,000 clones, approximately 77% of them singletons. This clone was observed a single time. The antigen remains unidentified. Sequencing was done on a sample of PBMCs. The chain joins TRBV5-6 to TRBJ2-1; weak D call: TRBD2 (5 bases). This clonotype was sampled from a male donor in good health and CMV-seronegative. CDR3 sequence reads: CASSDPGLRPFF. Written as DNA, the CDR3 is TGTGCCAGCAGCGATCCGGGATTGCGTCCGTTCTTC. The full variable domain, rest sourced from reference TRBV5-6 and TRBJ2-1, is DAGVTQSPTHLIKTRGQQVTLRCSPKSGHDTVSWYQQALGQGPQFIFQYYEEEERQRGNFPDRFSGHQFPNYSSELNVNALLLGDSALYLCASSDPGLRPFFGPGTRLTVL.